The 14 T cell receptor beta chains below were found in one sample sequenced in a study of technical replicates of blood from a handful of donors. Assay: immunoSEQ multiplex PCR; the TCRdb copy retains only in-frame clones and omits some. The repertoire holds tens of thousands of clones, with around 96% as singletons. Material: T cells isolated from PBMCs. Receptors originate from a human donor in good health.

The chain has TRBV5-4 and TRBJ1-3; perhaps TRBD1 as D (5 bases). The CDR3 sequence is 13 residues long. V was shortened by 0 bases and J by 4 bases, with 5 bases between the two germline ends. Germline CDR1 is SGHNT and CDR2 is YYREEE (reference sequence). The CDR3 nucleotides read TGTGCCAGCAGCTTGGCAGGGGGAAACACCATATATTTT. It translates to CASSLAGGNTIYF.

The CDR3 bases are TGTGCCAGCAGTGCGGGCCCTGGGAGGGGAGCTTTCTTT. This gives the protein CASSAGPGRGAFF. The chain combines TRBV6-1 with TRBJ1-1, with D tentatively TRBD1 (5 bases). Germline values: CDR1 MNHNS, CDR2 SASEGT. V was cut by 4 bases and J by 10 bases, with 16 bases left in between. The CDR3 consists of 13 residues.

This rearrangement joins TRBV5-6 to TRBJ2-5; TRBD1 aligns across 10 bases. The CDR3 extends over 15 amino acids. With V trimmed by 4 bases and J by 5 bases, 8 bases remained unmatched. Germline assignment: CDR1 SGHDT and CDR2 YYEEEE. CDR3: CASSGAGTGVETQYF. The CDR3 DNA is TGTGCCAGCAGCGGAGCCGGGACAGGGGTTGAGACCCAGTACTTC.

V is TRBV6-1 and J is TRBJ2-7; D may be TRBD1 (6 bases). Germline values: CDR1 MNHNS, CDR2 SASEGT. CDR3 length equals 15 residues. Trimming took off 2 bases at V and 2 bases at J, with 13 bases between the two ends. The CDR3: CASSELGTPTYEQYF. The CDR3 DNA sequence: TGTGCCAGCAGTGAATTGGGGACACCTACCTACGAGCAGTACTTC.

This sequence joins TRBV6-5 and TRBJ1-1; D ambiguous. The V end lost 1 base, the J end lost 2 bases, and 8 bases lay between the germline ends. CDR1 is MNHEY and CDR2 is SVGAGI in the germline V gene. CDR3 length: 14 residues. The CDR3 bases are TGTGCCAGCAGTTACTTGGAGGTCAACACTGAAGCTTTCTTT. This sequence encodes CASSYLEVNTEAFF.

The V and J genes are TRBV11-2 and TRBJ1-1; 8 bases fit TRBD1. V gave up 6 bases and J gave up 4 bases; unmatched junction bases: 13. This CDR3 comprises 16 residues. Germline V gene lookup returns CDR1 SGHAT and CDR2 FQNNGV. CDR3 loop: CASSRDGDRIGTEAFF. The DNA for the CDR3 is TGTGCCAGCAGTAGAGATGGGGACAGGATCGGCACTGAAGCTTTCTTT. The variable domain in full, with the rest retrieved from reference TRBV11-2 and TRBJ1-1, is EAGVAQSPRYKIIEKRQSVAFWCNPISGHATLYWYQQILGQGPKLLIQFQNNGVVDDSQLPKDRFSAERLKGVDSTLKIQPAKLEDSAVYLCASSRDGDRIGTEAFFGQGTRLTVV.

The chain uses TRBV5-1 and TRBJ2-7; possibly TRBD1 for D (6 bases). Germline CDR1 and CDR2: SGHRS and YFSETQ. Trimming took off 2 bases at V and 0 bases at J, with 9 bases between the two ends. CDR3 length equals 14 residues. As DNA, the CDR3 is TGCGCCAGCAGCTTTGGGGGCCCCTCCTACGAGCAGTACTTC. This codes for CASSFGGPSYEQYF. Drawing the rest from reference TRBV5-1 and TRBJ2-7, the complete variable domain is KAGVTQTPRYLIKTRGQQVTLSCSPISGHRSVSWYQQTPGQGLQFLFEYFSETQRNKGNFPGRFSGRQFSNSRSEMNVSTLELGDSALYLCASSFGGPSYEQYFGPGTRLTVT.

The chain couples TRBV5-4 to TRBJ2-1; 9 bases map to TRBD2. CDR1 and CDR2 from the germline V gene are SGHNT and YYREEE (reference sequence). This CDR3 contains 18 residues. Losses at the gene ends were 3 bases for V and 6 bases for J; bases not matched to a gene: 16. CDR3 sequence reads: CASSSDSGGAAIFNEQFF. In DNA, the CDR3 is TGTGCCAGCAGCTCGGATAGCGGGGGTGCCGCAATTTTCAATGAGCAGTTCTTC.

The genes are TRBV28 and TRBJ2-2; 9 bases are shared with TRBD2. CDR3 length: 16 amino acids. Per the germline V gene, CDR1 is MDHEN and CDR2 is SYDVKM. Losses at the gene ends were 3 bases for V and 4 bases for J; bases not matched to a gene: 6. The CDR3 reads CASSLASGRTTGELFF. The CDR3 DNA sequence: TGTGCCAGCAGTTTGGCGAGCGGGAGGACCACCGGGGAGCTGTTTTTT.

This clone is a singleton in its sample. This chain joins TRBV7-9 and TRBJ2-7, with 8 bases matching TRBD2. CDR1 and CDR2 (germline): SEHNR, FQNEAQ (reference sequence). Trimming took 4 bases from V and 5 from J; bases not matched to a gene: 7. The CDR3 totals 14 residues. The CDR3 coding sequence is TGTGCCAGCAGCTCCCGACTAGCGTCAAACGAGCAGTACTTC. Its translation is CASSSRLASNEQYF.

This chain links TRBV7-9 with TRBJ2-7; 14 positions match TRBD2. CDR1 is SEHNR and CDR2 is FQNEAQ in the germline V gene (reference sequence). The V gene end was trimmed by 4 bases and the J gene end by 5 bases; junction bases not matched to a gene: 10. The CDR3 spans 17 residues. The chain's CDR3 is CASSSGLAGGLRDEQYF. In nucleotides, the CDR3 is TGTGCCAGCAGCTCAGGACTAGCGGGAGGTCTAAGGGACGAGCAGTACTTC.

The genes are TRBV29-1 and TRBJ2-7, with 8 bases lining up with TRBD2. The CDR3 sequence is 14 residues long. The V gene end was trimmed by 4 bases and the J gene end by 2 bases; junction bases not matched to a gene: 7. Germline CDR1 SQVTM, CDR2 ANQGSEA. The CDR3 bases are TGCAGCGTTGTAGGCGGGGGGCGGACCTACGAGCAGTACTTC. This sequence encodes CSVVGGGRTYEQYF.

The chain joins TRBV6-1 to TRBJ1-1; D uncertain. CDR3 size: 14 residues. Looked up from germline, CDR1 is MNHNS and CDR2 is SASEGT. With 6 bases removed from V and 2 bases from J, the gap between germline ends came to 13 bases. The CDR3 loop is CASSQTSKNTEAFF. The CDR3 DNA reads TGTGCCAGCAGCCAGACAAGTAAAAACACTGAAGCTTTCTTT.

V and J are TRBV2 and TRBJ2-7; a possible D gene is TRBD1 (5 bases). CDR1 is SNHLY, CDR2 FYNNEI, per germline. This CDR3 is built from 14 residues. V lost 7 bases and J 5 bases, leaving 18 bases between the germline ends. The CDR3 reads CASTGAFFGDEQYF. The CDR3 nucleotides read TGTGCCAGCACTGGGGCCTTCTTCGGCGACGAGCAGTACTTC.